One and the same sample provided the 10 T cell receptor beta chains below, sequenced in a study of T cell repertoires in cytomegalovirus infection. TCRdb itself ran the reads through MiXCR, one entry per CDR3 protein. The sample lists just under 550,000 distinct CDR3 sequences, roughly 29% occurring once. Material: PBMCs. The receptors shown here come from a human donor in good health (CMV status not recorded). Some clones in this sample may be carry-over from other donors' samples.

In its sample, this clonotype was seen once. It may be a read error: a sequence one base away is much more abundant. The rearrangement joins TRBV12-3 or TRBV12-4 to TRBJ1-5; D gene uncertain. V was shortened by 5 bases and J by 4 bases, with 12 bases between the two germline ends. CDR3 size: 14 residues. As DNA, the CDR3 is TGTGCCAGCAGTCCTCTCGAACTGAATCAGCCCCAGCATTTT. Translating it yields CASSPLELNQPQHF.

The V call is TRBV30, the J call TRBJ1-2; a possible D gene is TRBD1 (5 bases). Trimming took off 4 bases at V and 5 bases at J, with 14 bases between the two ends. Per the germline V gene, CDR1 is GTSNPN and CDR2 is SVGIG (reference sequence). This CDR3 is 13 amino acids long. CDR3 nucleotides: TGTGCCTGGACGCGGACATCACCTTATGGCTACACCTTC. This gives the protein CAWTRTSPYGYTF.

DNA for the CDR3: TGTGCCAGCAGTCATGAAGGGTTTGAAGAAAACATTCAGTACTTC. It translates to CASSHEGFEENIQYF. V is TRBV12-3 or TRBV12-4 and J is TRBJ2-4; no clear D. The V and J ends lost 5 bases and 5 bases respectively, with 16 bases between them. The CDR3 covers 15 residues.

This clonotype was seen a handful of times. Sequence at one end of the junction differs from germline and may be a read error. The chain carries TRBV4-1 and TRBJ2-1, with 10 positions matching TRBD2. Germline-derived CDR1 and CDR2 are MGHRA and YSYEKL. The CDR3 has 18 residues. This CDR3 reads CASSQNPRELTSGNEQFF. The DNA for the CDR3 is TGTGCCAGCAGCCAAAACCCTAGGGAATTGACTAGCGGGAATGAGCAGTTCTTC.

The chain has TRBV6-2 or TRBV6-3 and TRBJ1-1; D is unresolved. The CDR3 extends over 15 amino acids. Germline V gives CDR1 MNHEY, CDR2 SVGEGT. V shed 6 bases and J shed 1 base, with 15 bases lying between them. CDR3 coding DNA: TGTGCCAGCAGGCCATCCGCAGGAAAGAACACTGAAGCTTTCTTT. Translating it yields CASRPSAGKNTEAFF.

This clonotype has only a few counts. This chain joins TRBV7-9 and TRBJ2-1; 8 bases are shared with TRBD2. CDR1 is SEHNR, CDR2 FQNEAQ, per germline (reference sequence). The CDR3 is 13 residues long. The J segment lost 11 bases and the V segment lost 5 bases, leaving 8 bases of the junction unmatched. The CDR3 coding sequence is TGTGCCAGCAGCATCCCGGGAGGGCCAAAGCAGTTCTTC. It encodes CASSIPGGPKQFF.

Ten or more counts support this clonotype. This chain links TRBV12-3 or TRBV12-4 with TRBJ1-2; 7 bases fit TRBD1. V lost 6 bases and J lost 1; bases outside the gene matches: 8. The CDR3 loop spans 15 amino acids. In nucleotides, the CDR3 is TGTGCCAGCAGGGAGTCTCAGGGGGTTAACTATGGCTACACCTTC. Its protein is CASRESQGVNYGYTF.

Here the CDR3 reads CASTLAGLYYGYTF. CDR3 in DNA: TGTGCCAGCACCTTAGCGGGCCTCTACTATGGCTACACCTTC. This chain links TRBV5-6 with TRBJ1-2, with D uncertain. The CDR3 length is 14 residues. Trimming shortened V by 6 bases and J by 3 bases, and 15 bases separated the two germline ends. CDR1 SGHDT and CDR2 YYEEEE come from the germline V gene.

This clonotype was seen more than once but under ten times. The chain combines TRBV19 with TRBJ2-1, with 9 bases matching TRBD2. Germline lookup yields CDR1 LNHDA and CDR2 SQIVND (reference sequence). Trimming took 4 bases from V and 6 from J; bases not matched to a gene: 13. CDR3 length: 17 residues. CDR3: CASSTGGPGTSFNEQFF. The CDR3 bases are TGTGCCAGTAGTACAGGAGGTCCGGGGACTAGCTTCAATGAGCAGTTCTTC.

The sample holds many counts of this clonotype. The V and J genes are TRBV7-2 and TRBJ2-1, with 9 bases that match TRBD2. Trimming took 1 base from V and 7 from J; bases not matched to a gene: 11. The CDR3 extends over 17 amino acids. Germline assignment: CDR1 SGHTA and CDR2 FQGNSA. Here the CDR3 reads CASSLDSRTSVLNEQFF. Written as DNA, the CDR3 is TGTGCCAGCAGCTTAGACTCCCGGACTAGCGTTTTGAATGAGCAGTTCTTC.